Only a few counts were recorded for the clone carrying this TCR beta chain. What it recognizes is unknown. CDR1 SGHTA and CDR2 FQGNSA come from the germline V gene. This CDR3 has 15 amino acids. V lost 5 bases and J lost 5, with 18 bases in between. This sample was included in a study of beta chain features in type 1 diabetes. Sequenced material consisted of expressed TCRB transcripts (all of the isolated RNA was reverse transcribed). Generated by immunoSEQ multiplex PCR, the TCRdb table keeps only in-frame clones and is missing some. The sample lists about 280,000 clones, roughly 15% occurring once. General study findings and limits: The study found moderately but significantly shorter TCRB CDR3s in all four CD4+ subsets of Type 1 diabetes patients.

The TCR sequence derives from a man aged 18 to 30 with type 1 diabetes. The sample taken for sequencing was naive CD4+ T cells from blood. J is TRBJ2-5 and V is TRBV7-2; maybe TRBD1 (5 bases). CDR3 coding DNA: TGTGCCAGCAGCCAACGTCCAGGGATTCGGGAGACCCAGTACTTC. Translation: CASSQRPGIRETQYF.